Following are 24 T cell receptor beta chains from one sample sequenced in a study of blood T cell repertoires in COVID-19. Libraries were prepared by immunoSEQ multiplex PCR; TCRdb keeps only in-frame clonotypes and omits some of them. This table holds 75,000 or so clones, 70% to 90% found once. The sample comprised peripheral blood. These receptors all stem from a middle-aged man with acute or convalescent COVID-19.

This clone was observed a handful of times. This chain connects TRBV27 to TRBJ1-2; 9 bases are a match to TRBD1. The CDR3 is made up of 17 amino acids. CDR1 and CDR2 from the germline V gene are MNHEY and SMNVEV (reference sequence). The V and J ends lost 10 bases and 1 base, in that order; junction bases with no gene match: 16. The CDR3 sequence: CATGTGQGKNLNYGYTF. The CDR3 DNA reads as TGTGCCACCGGAACGGGACAGGGAAAGAACCTTAACTATGGCTACACCTTC.

The chain employs TRBV27 and TRBJ2-1; D possibly corresponds to TRBD2 (6 bases). Germline V gene lookup returns CDR1 MNHEY and CDR2 SMNVEV (reference sequence). This CDR3 is 17 amino acids long. V was trimmed by 0 bases and J by 1 base, leaving 13 bases between them. The CDR3 sequence is CASSLSAGLRSYNEQFF. Here the CDR3 DNA reads TGTGCCAGCAGTTTATCGGCGGGACTCCGGTCCTACAATGAGCAGTTCTTC.

The chain recombines TRBV12-3 or TRBV12-4 with TRBJ2-7; TRBD1 matches at 9 bases. The junction had 6 bases not matched to a gene; V was cut back by 6 bases and J by 6 bases. The CDR3 contains 13 residues. This CDR3 reads CASRGTGTVEQYF. In nucleotides, the CDR3 is TGTGCCAGCAGGGGGACAGGGACCGTCGAGCAGTACTTC.

The rearrangement uses TRBV7-8 and TRBJ2-7, with 12 bases aligning to TRBD2. The CDR3 covers 15 residues. The V segment lost 4 bases and the J segment 2 bases; nucleotides outside the gene matches: 3. Germline loops: CDR1 SGHVS, CDR2 FQNEAQ. The CDR3 DNA reads as TGTGCCAGCAGCTCGGGACTAGCGGGTACCTACGAGCAGTACTTC. Amino acid sequence: CASSSGLAGTYEQYF.

The chain combines TRBV29-1 with TRBJ2-3, with D maybe TRBD1 (5 bases). Germline CDR1 reads SQVTM; CDR2 reads ANQGSEA. V lost 0 bases to trimming and J lost 1 base, with 11 bases between them. The CDR3 contains 15 residues. CDR3 loop: CSVEDPGSRTDTQYF. In DNA, the CDR3 is TGCAGCGTTGAAGACCCAGGGTCCCGCACAGATACGCAGTATTTT.

This sequence joins TRBV28 and TRBJ2-7; D remains unclear. The CDR3 runs 11 residues. The V gene lost 5 bases and the J gene lost 3 bases, with 5 bases spanning the gap. Germline CDR1 MDHEN, CDR2 SYDVKM. CDR3 protein: CASSLNYEQYF. In DNA, the CDR3 is TGTGCCAGCAGTCTAAACTACGAGCAGTACTTC.

In DNA form, the CDR3 reads TGTGCCAGCAGAGACCACCATAGCGGGATGAGCTCCTACAATGAGCAGTTCTTC. Residues: CASRDHHSGMSSYNEQFF. The chain joins TRBV7-3 to TRBJ2-1; 8 nucleotides align to TRBD2. V gave up 6 bases and J gave up 0 bases; unmatched junction bases: 13. The CDR3 is made up of 18 amino acids. Germline V CDR1 and CDR2: SGHTA, FQGTGA.

The chain uses TRBV18 and TRBJ2-7; the match to TRBD2 covers 7 bases. The CDR3 sequence is 14 residues long. J gave up 3 bases and V 4 bases, and 6 bases lay outside the gene matches. CDR1 is KGHSH, CDR2 LQKENI, per germline. DNA of the CDR3: TGTGCCAGCTCACACCCGACTAGCAGCTACGAGCAGTACTTC. This sequence encodes CASSHPTSSYEQYF.

V is TRBV6-1 and J is TRBJ2-5; 7 bases are shared with TRBD2. Germline V gene data show CDR1 as MNHNS and CDR2 as SASEGT. The CDR3 length is 16 residues. After removal of 4 bases from V and 2 bases from J, the junction contained 10 bases not matched to a gene. The chain's CDR3 is CASSAPAGRGQETQYF. The CDR3 region has the DNA TGTGCCAGCAGTGCTCCCGCAGGGAGGGGACAAGAGACCCAGTACTTC.

This chain connects TRBV7-2 to TRBJ2-7; TRBD1 might be the D (6 bases). This CDR3 region has 14 residues. Looked up from germline, CDR1 is SGHTA and CDR2 is FQGNSA. The V end lost 3 bases, the J end lost 4 bases, and 13 bases lay between the germline ends. The CDR3 protein is CASSFTGYGYEQYF. In DNA form, the CDR3 reads TGTGCCAGCAGCTTCACAGGGTACGGGTACGAGCAGTACTTC.

The V gene is TRBV18, the J gene TRBJ2-5; D gene unclear. The CDR3 runs to 13 residues. Germline V lookup: CDR1 KGHSH, CDR2 LQKENI. Trimming took off 3 bases at V and 1 base at J, with 6 bases between the two ends. The CDR3 region has the DNA TGTGCCAGCTCACCGGGCATCCAAGAGACCCAGTACTTC. Residues: CASSPGIQETQYF.

The chain recombines TRBV7-8 with TRBJ1-1; possibly TRBD1 for D (5 bases). The V and J ends lost 3 bases and 0 bases respectively, with 5 bases between them. Per germline, CDR1 SGHVS and CDR2 FQNEAQ. The CDR3 runs to 13 residues. Here the CDR3 reads CASSLTVNTEAFF. The CDR3 bases are TGTGCCAGCAGCTTGACAGTGAACACTGAAGCTTTCTTT.

The sample holds a few counts of this clone. The chain links TRBV19 to TRBJ2-2; D perhaps matches TRBD1 (6 bases). This CDR3 has 14 amino acids. V was trimmed by 6 bases and J by 0 bases, leaving 8 bases between them. CDR1 is LNHDA and CDR2 is SQIVND in the germline V gene (reference sequence). This CDR3 is CASRQGSNTGELFF. DNA for the CDR3: TGTGCCAGTAGACAGGGATCGAACACCGGGGAGCTGTTTTTT.

This clone was picked up a small number of times. J is TRBJ1-1 and V is TRBV5-1; D is unclear. Germline V gene sequence: CDR1 SGHRS, CDR2 YFSETQ. V dropped 4 bases and J dropped 1 base, with 14 bases sitting between them. This CDR3 spans 15 amino acids. DNA of the CDR3: TGCGCCAGCAGCCTAGCAGGCGGTGGGAACACTGAAGCTTTCTTT. It specifies CASSLAGGGNTEAFF.

This clone was seen a handful of times. Here the CDR3 reads CASSLNRADRSEKLFF. CDR3 DNA: TGTGCCAGCAGCTTAAACAGGGCTGATCGGAGTGAAAAACTGTTTTTT. The rearrangement uses TRBV11-2 and TRBJ1-4; TRBD1 might be the D (6 bases). This CDR3 spans 16 amino acids. Trimming took off 2 bases at V and 7 bases at J, with 17 bases between the two ends. Germline V gene data show CDR1 as SGHAT and CDR2 as FQNNGV.

The chain combines TRBV19 with TRBJ2-1, with D perhaps matching TRBD1 (6 bases). This CDR3 has 15 residues. Germline-derived CDR1 and CDR2 are LNHDA and SQIVND (reference sequence). V lost 3 bases to trimming and J lost 6 bases, with 15 bases between them. The CDR3 loop is CASSIGQFLGNEQFF. Here the CDR3 DNA reads TGTGCCAGTAGTATCGGACAGTTCCTTGGCAATGAGCAGTTCTTC.

The chain combines TRBV6-5 with TRBJ2-7, with 7 bases lining up with TRBD1. The junction had 10 bases not matched to a gene; V was cut back by 6 bases and J by 2 bases. Germline CDR1 MNHEY, CDR2 SVGAGI. The CDR3 totals 15 residues. The CDR3 coding sequence is TGTGCCAGCAGCCGGACAGGCCTGCTAACCTACGAGCAGTACTTC. Its translation: CASSRTGLLTYEQYF.

The chain recombines TRBV10-3 with TRBJ1-1, with 7 bases matching TRBD1. The V and J ends lost 11 bases and 0 bases, in that order; junction bases with no gene match: 3. Germline-derived CDR1 and CDR2 are ENHRY and SYGVKD. This CDR3 contains 12 residues. The CDR3 DNA is TGTGCCTCACAGGGGATGAACACTGAAGCTTTCTTT. Protein: CASQGMNTEAFF.

The chain is built from TRBV27 and TRBJ1-4; 8 nucleotides align to TRBD1. CDR1 and CDR2 from the germline V gene are MNHEY and SMNVEV (reference sequence). The trim removed 6 bases at V and 7 bases at J, leaving 13 bases unmatched. The CDR3 runs 16 residues. Here the CDR3 DNA reads TGTGCCAGCAGACGAGCCGGGACAGGTGGAGTTGAAAAACTGTTTTTT. Protein product: CASRRAGTGGVEKLFF.

The V call is TRBV6-2 or TRBV6-3, the J call TRBJ1-1, with 7 bases lining up with TRBD1. Looked up from germline, CDR1 is MNHEY and CDR2 is SVGEGT. V lost 5 bases to trimming and J lost 1 base; unmatched junction nucleotides: 13. The CDR3 totals 17 residues. Here the CDR3 reads CASSQPPGQMQNTEAFF. CDR3 bases: TGTGCCAGCAGTCAACCCCCGGGACAGATGCAGAACACTGAAGCTTTCTTT.

V gene TRBV7-9 combines with J gene TRBJ1-2; D gene unclear. Germline V gene data show CDR1 as SEHNR and CDR2 as FQNEAQ (reference sequence). V was cut by 5 bases and J by 7 bases, with 14 bases left in between. CDR3 length equals 13 residues. CDR3 sequence reads: CASSQTGVSGYTF. CDR3 nucleotides: TGTGCCAGCAGCCAGACGGGAGTGAGTGGCTACACCTTC.

Only a few counts were recorded for this clone. V usage is TRBV6-6 and J usage is TRBJ1-2, with 7 bases that match TRBD1. V lost 7 bases and J lost 4; bases outside the gene matches: 9. The CDR3 length is 14 residues. CDR1 and CDR2 (germline): MNHNY, SVGAGI (reference sequence). This CDR3 is CASTVTGDSYGYTF. The DNA for the CDR3 is TGTGCCAGCACTGTAACAGGGGACAGCTATGGCTACACCTTC.

The chain has TRBV5-1 and TRBJ2-2, with D tentatively TRBD2 (6 bases). The V gene's germline CDR1 is SGHRS and CDR2 YFSETQ. This CDR3 is 14 amino acids long. V was shortened by 3 bases and J by 2 bases, with 8 bases between the two germline ends. CDR3 coding DNA: TGCGCCAGCAGCTGGGACTTAAACACCGGGGAGCTGTTTTTT. Translating it yields CASSWDLNTGELFF.

The chain recombines TRBV27 with TRBJ1-5; 7 positions agree with TRBD1. CDR1 is MNHEY, CDR2 SMNVEV, per germline (reference sequence). The CDR3 is 14 amino acids. Trimming at V came to 6 bases and at J to 3 bases, leaving 5 bases not matched to a gene. CDR3 loop: CASSPDRINQPQHF. The CDR3 DNA reads TGTGCCAGCAGCCCGGACAGGATCAATCAGCCCCAGCATTTT.